This T cell receptor beta chain was captured in a study of regulatory T cells in long-lasting Graves disease. Investigators prepared the TCR beta libraries by applying iRepertoire HTBI primers and Arm-PCR of CDR3 regions. TCRdb reprocessed the multiplex PCR reads with MiXCR, giving one entry per CDR3 protein. This table holds around 450,000 distinct CDR3 sequences, roughly 17% found once. This CDR3 has 12 residues. Trimming shortened V by 3 bases and J by 6 bases, and 9 bases separated the two germline ends. The germline V gene encodes CDR1 DFQATT and CDR2 SNEGSKA (reference sequence). This clonotype appeared many times. Antigen: not known. Stated time point: newly diagnosed GD, antithyroid drugs for less than 3 months. After RNA was extracted from PBMCs, the TCR library was made from it. Study-wide points: Comparison showed that persistent patients shared more public clonotypes (2,741) than new patients (966). Persistent disease preferred TRBV28, TRBJ1-2 and TRBJ2-5; new disease, TRBV20-1 and TRBJ2-1. Accuracy could have been hurt by small sample size.

Another study also made use of these data, one on T cells in Graves' hyperthyroidism and ophthalmopathy. This second report adds: The HTBI primer set was used in a first-round RT-PCR of the TCR CDR3.

The sample consisted of peripheral blood mononuclear cells (PBMCs), taken at new diagnosis, from a patient treated with antithyroid drugs. V gene TRBV20-1 combines with J gene TRBJ2-1, with no clear D. The sequence was obtained from a man aged 35 to 55 with Graves disease. The CDR3 bases are TGCAGTGCTAGCAAGGGTTCCAATGAGCAGTTCTTC. This encodes CSASKGSNEQFF.